A single sample gave rise to the 28 T cell receptor beta chains below, sequenced in a study of blood T cells in healthy people across ages. Through a sample-barcoded 5' primer and a J-beta primer mix, a second PCR was run for roughly 6 to 12 cycles. One entry per CDR3 protein results from TCRdb running MiXCR on the 5' RACE reads. The repertoire holds 650,000 or so distinct CDR3 sequences, with around 50% as singletons. The sequenced sample was blood. All receptors derive from a woman aged 80 or older in good health.

The genes are TRBV7-2 and TRBJ1-4; D is undetermined. Trimming shortened V by 6 bases and J by 4 bases, and 6 bases separated the two germline ends. In germline, CDR1 is SGHTA, CDR2 FQGNSA. This CDR3 is built from 12 residues. CDR3 loop: CASRVNNEKLFF. The CDR3 DNA sequence: TGTGCCAGCAGGGTGAATAATGAAAAACTGTTTTTT.

This chain connects TRBV4-1 to TRBJ2-1; TRBD1 agrees at 9 bases. V was clipped by 1 base and J by 8 bases; unmatched bases: 6. Germline CDR1 and CDR2: MGHRA and YSYEKL. CDR3 length: 15 amino acids. Here the CDR3 DNA reads TGCGCCAGCAGCCAAGCCGGGACAGGGTGGGATGAGCAGTTCTTC. As protein: CASSQAGTGWDEQFF.

In its sample, this clonotype was seen many times. The chain uses TRBV20-1 and TRBJ2-6; weak D call: TRBD2 (6 bases). Germline V gene data show CDR1 as DFQATT and CDR2 as SNEGSKA (reference sequence). V lost 3 bases to trimming and J lost 0 bases, with 15 bases between them. CDR3 length: 17 residues. The CDR3: CSASRWGGNSGANVLTF. The CDR3 DNA reads as TGCAGTGCTAGTAGGTGGGGAGGCAACTCTGGGGCCAACGTCCTGACTTTC.

As to this clonotype: Being one base from a much bigger clone, this may be a read error. The chain joins TRBV28 to TRBJ2-3; D possibly corresponds to TRBD1 (5 bases). Germline values: CDR1 MDHEN, CDR2 SYDVKM. Trimming shortened V by 3 bases and J by 5 bases, and 21 bases separated the two germline ends. This CDR3 spans 17 amino acids. The CDR3 sequence: CASSFPQGSALQDTQYF. CDR3 DNA sequence: TGTGCCAGCAGTTTTCCCCAGGGAAGCGCACTACAAGATACGCAGTATTTT.

This chain uses TRBV12-3 or TRBV12-4 with TRBJ2-1; the D call may be TRBD1 or TRBD2 (5 bases each). The CDR3 spans 16 residues. V shed 3 bases and J shed 5 bases, with 17 bases lying between them. The CDR3, as DNA: TGTGCCAGCAGTTTTGCGAGGGGCCAAAACAACAATGAGCAGTTCTTC. This sequence encodes CASSFARGQNNNEQFF.

This clonotype was recorded once. This sequence joins TRBV20-1 and TRBJ2-7; possibly TRBD2 for D (5 bases). This CDR3 has 12 residues. The germline gives CDR1 DFQATT, CDR2 SNEGSKA (reference sequence). V shed 4 bases and J shed 0 bases, with 7 bases lying between them. The CDR3 sequence: CSAIRGSYEQYF. CDR3 coding DNA: TGCAGTGCTATACGGGGCTCCTACGAGCAGTACTTC.

A word on this clonotype: Just one base apart from a much larger clone, this may be a read error. The rearrangement joins TRBV3-1 to TRBJ2-1; D remains ambiguous. Germline V lookup: CDR1 LGHDT, CDR2 YNNKEL (reference sequence). This CDR3 comprises 13 residues. Here the CDR3 reads CTSSQELPSEQFF. CDR3 DNA: TGTACCAGCAGCCAAGAACTACCGAGCGAGCAGTTCTTC.

The chain has TRBV12-3 or TRBV12-4 and TRBJ2-1, with a weak D call TRBD1 (6 bases). Gene TRBJ2-7 matches the end of the DNA better, so the J call may be wrong. The CDR3 has 16 amino acids. DNA for the CDR3: TGTGCCAGCAGGCCCCTCAGGGGAAGCTCCTACAATGAGCAGTACTTC. Its translation: CASRPLRGSSYNEQYF.

In this sample, this clonotype turned up many times. The chain employs TRBV7-6 and TRBJ1-5, with no clear D. The CDR3 length is 17 residues. Germline V gene sequence: CDR1 SGHVS, CDR2 FNYEAQ. V shed 5 bases and J shed 1 base, with 18 bases lying between them. The CDR3 coding sequence is TGTGCCAGCAGCCGAGAGGCTGGAGGCCAAAGCAATCAGCCCCAGCATTTT. Its translation is CASSREAGGQSNQPQHF.

The chain combines TRBV10-1 with TRBJ2-5; the match to TRBD2 covers 7 bases. Looked up from germline, CDR1 is WNHNN and CDR2 is SYGVQD (reference sequence). Trimming removed 4 bases from V and 4 bases from J; junction bases left unmatched: 9. This CDR3 is built from 15 residues. CDR3 loop: CASSASRAGAETQYF. Here the CDR3 DNA reads TGCGCCAGCAGTGCTTCCCGGGCGGGAGCAGAGACCCAGTACTTC.

The chain combines TRBV7-8 with TRBJ1-5; D not certain. V was trimmed by 1 base and J by 4 bases, leaving 8 bases between them. The CDR3 extends over 14 amino acids. Germline CDR1 is SGHVS and CDR2 is FQNEAQ. This CDR3 reads CASSLELKNQPQHF. CDR3 coding DNA: TGTGCCAGCAGCTTAGAGTTGAAAAATCAGCCCCAGCATTTT.

This sequence joins TRBV12-3 or TRBV12-4 and TRBJ2-7; the D is unclear. The V end lost 1 base, the J end lost 2 bases, and 15 bases lay between the germline ends. There are 16 residues in the CDR3. The CDR3 nucleotides are TGTGCCAGCAGTTTAGGGCCCCATCTAGGCACCTACGAGCAGTACTTC. Amino acid sequence: CASSLGPHLGTYEQYF.

This clonotype was recorded at least ten times. The chain links TRBV27 to TRBJ2-3; D might be TRBD1 (5 bases). Trimming removed 0 bases from V and 6 bases from J, with 7 bases in between. There are 13 residues in the CDR3. Germline V lookup: CDR1 MNHEY, CDR2 SMNVEV (reference sequence). Here the CDR3 DNA reads TGTGCCAGCAGTTTATCGTCAGGGGATACGCAGTATTTT. Amino acid sequence: CASSLSSGDTQYF.

The CDR3 region has the DNA TGTGCCAGCAGTCGGCCAGGTACCTACGAGCAGTACTTC. This encodes CASSRPGTYEQYF. V gene TRBV12-3 or TRBV12-4 combines with J gene TRBJ2-7; D call uncertain. CDR3 length: 13 residues. The V and J ends lost 5 bases and 2 bases respectively, with 10 bases between them.

Notes on this clonotype: Since a much larger clone is just one base distant, this may be a read error. The chain employs TRBV27 and TRBJ2-7, with 9 bases aligning to TRBD2. The germline CDR1 and CDR2 sequences are MNHEY and SMNVEV (reference sequence). The CDR3 extends over 14 amino acids. V lost 6 bases and J lost 2; bases outside the gene matches: 5. The CDR3 loop reads CASRKAGGAYEQYF. CDR3 in DNA: TGTGCCAGCAGAAAAGCGGGAGGCGCCTACGAGCAGTACTTC.

The chain uses TRBV2 and TRBJ2-5, with D tentatively TRBD1 or TRBD2 (6 bases each). V was cut by 5 bases and J by 11 bases, with 24 bases left in between. This CDR3 is 15 amino acids long. CDR1 is SNHLY, CDR2 FYNNEI, per germline. CDR3 sequence: CASSQLGGGYNEQYF. DNA of the CDR3: TGTGCCAGCAGTCAACTGGGGGGCGGTTACAATGAGCAGTACTTC.

J is TRBJ2-1 and V is TRBV20-1; no firm D call. Germline values: CDR1 DFQATT, CDR2 SNEGSKA (reference sequence). Trimming removed 5 bases from V and 5 bases from J, with 7 bases in between. The CDR3 is 11 residues long. The CDR3 here is CSAGVDNEQFF. CDR3 sequence (DNA): TGCAGTGCTGGAGTGGACAATGAGCAGTTCTTC.

This clonotype was recorded at least ten times. The chain employs TRBV20-1 and TRBJ1-1; 11 nucleotides align to TRBD1. This CDR3 contains 13 residues. Germline CDR1 DFQATT, CDR2 SNEGSKA (reference sequence). J was trimmed by 5 bases and V by 5 bases; bases with no gene match: 4. This chain's CDR3 is CSAAGQGETEAFF. In nucleotides, the CDR3 is TGCAGTGCTGCGGGACAGGGGGAAACTGAAGCTTTCTTT.

This clonotype showed up many times. CDR3 sequence (DNA): TGTGCCAGCAGTCAAAACACGGGGCATGGCTACACCTTC. Its translation: CASSQNTGHGYTF. The J gene is TRBJ1-2, the V gene TRBV12-3 or TRBV12-4; D may be TRBD1 (5 bases). The germline V and J ends were trimmed by 5 bases and 6 bases, with 13 bases remaining between them. The CDR3 covers 13 residues.

V is TRBV7-2 and J is TRBJ1-6, with D perhaps matching TRBD1 (5 bases). CDR1 SGHTA and CDR2 FQGNSA come from the germline V gene. The CDR3 is made up of 15 amino acids. The V end lost 3 bases, the J end lost 7 bases, and 13 bases lay between the germline ends. The CDR3 here is CASSFTGTGNSPLHF. The CDR3, as DNA: TGTGCCAGCAGCTTTACCGGGACGGGGAATTCACCCCTCCACTTT.

As concerns this clonotype: This may be a read error: a much more frequent sequence differs by one nucleotide. J is TRBJ2-1 and V is TRBV2; D may be TRBD2 (5 bases). The CDR3 runs to 19 residues. The ends were cut back, 0 bases at V and 0 bases at J, with 18 bases in the middle. Per germline, CDR1 SNHLY and CDR2 FYNNEI. The CDR3 sequence is CASSEALPGSGSSYNEQFF. The CDR3 DNA is TGTGCCAGCAGTGAAGCGCTTCCTGGCTCGGGGAGCTCCTACAATGAGCAGTTCTTC.

This rearrangement joins TRBV28 to TRBJ2-1; a possible D gene is TRBD2 (5 bases). The CDR3 is 16 residues long. The germline CDR1 and CDR2 sequences are MDHEN and SYDVKM. Trimming took off 6 bases at V and 0 bases at J, with 15 bases between the two ends. The CDR3 loop reads CASREDRRSSYNEQFF. DNA for the CDR3: TGTGCCAGCAGGGAGGACCGCCGTAGCTCCTACAATGAGCAGTTCTTC.

The V call is TRBV29-1, the J call TRBJ2-7; 9 positions match TRBD2. This CDR3 spans 16 amino acids. Looked up from germline, CDR1 is SQVTM and CDR2 is ANQGSEA. V lost 7 bases, J lost 0 bases, and 13 bases stayed unmatched. CDR3 bases: TGCAGCGCCGTAGGGCTAGCGGGGTTTCCCTCCTACGAGCAGTACTTC. Translation gives CSAVGLAGFPSYEQYF.

This clonotype occurred many times. This sequence joins TRBV14 and TRBJ2-1, with D unresolved. V shed 3 bases and J shed 5 bases, with 8 bases lying between them. Germline V lookup: CDR1 SGHDN, CDR2 FVKESK. The CDR3 covers 13 residues. Written as DNA, the CDR3 is TGTGCCAGCAGCCACCATCCCCACAATGAGCAGTTCTTC. Its protein is CASSHHPHNEQFF.

V is TRBV9 and J is TRBJ1-2, with a weak D call TRBD1 (5 bases). The V gene's germline CDR1 is SGDLS and CDR2 YYNGEE. Trimming shortened V by 0 bases and J by 2 bases, and 14 bases separated the two germline ends. The CDR3 is made up of 16 amino acids. CDR3 coding DNA: TGTGCCAGCAGCGTAGGAGACAGACCGATAAACTATGGCTACACCTTC. Protein: CASSVGDRPINYGYTF.

This sequence joins TRBV7-9 and TRBJ2-5; D not certain. Trimming pared 5 bases from V and 2 bases from J, leaving 24 bases between. CDR1 and CDR2 from the germline V gene are SEHNR and FQNEAQ (reference sequence). The CDR3 spans 18 residues. The CDR3 nucleotides read TGTGCCAGCAGCCGTTTTTTCATAATAGTGGGAAGACAAGAGACCCAGTACTTC. Translation: CASSRFFIIVGRQETQYF.

This clonotype was counted only a few times. The chain combines TRBV28 with TRBJ1-1; D not certain. The germline gives CDR1 MDHEN, CDR2 SYDVKM. The CDR3 runs to 14 residues. With 2 bases removed from V and 6 bases from J, the gap between germline ends came to 13 bases. In nucleotides, the CDR3 is TGTGCCAGCAGTTTAAATGGCCCGGTGGCTGAAGCTTTCTTT. Protein product: CASSLNGPVAEAFF.

This clonotype appeared many times. The chain links TRBV7-9 to TRBJ2-7, with 8 positions matching TRBD1. CDR1 is SEHNR and CDR2 is FQNEAQ in the germline V gene (reference sequence). The V gene end was trimmed by 3 bases and the J gene end by 1 base; junction bases not matched to a gene: 8. The CDR3 is made up of 16 amino acids. This CDR3 reads CASSFWTGSTSYEQYF. The CDR3, as DNA: TGTGCCAGCAGCTTCTGGACAGGGTCGACGTCCTACGAGCAGTACTTC.